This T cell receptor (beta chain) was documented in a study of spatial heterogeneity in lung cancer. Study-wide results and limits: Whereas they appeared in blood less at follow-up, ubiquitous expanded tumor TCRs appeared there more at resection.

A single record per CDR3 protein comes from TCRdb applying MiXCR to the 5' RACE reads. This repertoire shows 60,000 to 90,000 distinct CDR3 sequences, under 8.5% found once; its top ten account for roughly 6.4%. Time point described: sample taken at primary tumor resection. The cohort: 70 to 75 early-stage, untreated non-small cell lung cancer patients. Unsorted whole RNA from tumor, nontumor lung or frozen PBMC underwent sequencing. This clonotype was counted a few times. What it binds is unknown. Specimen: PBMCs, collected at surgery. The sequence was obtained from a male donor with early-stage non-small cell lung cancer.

The CDR3 here is CASRRDRSNTGELFF. Here the CDR3 DNA reads TGTGCCAGCAGACGGGACAGGTCCAACACCGGGGAGCTGTTTTTT. V gene TRBV11-3 combines with J gene TRBJ2-2, with TRBD1 identical over 8 bases. This CDR3 comprises 15 residues. The V gene's germline CDR1 is SGHNT and CDR2 YENEEA. V lost 6 bases and J lost 2; bases outside the gene matches: 5.